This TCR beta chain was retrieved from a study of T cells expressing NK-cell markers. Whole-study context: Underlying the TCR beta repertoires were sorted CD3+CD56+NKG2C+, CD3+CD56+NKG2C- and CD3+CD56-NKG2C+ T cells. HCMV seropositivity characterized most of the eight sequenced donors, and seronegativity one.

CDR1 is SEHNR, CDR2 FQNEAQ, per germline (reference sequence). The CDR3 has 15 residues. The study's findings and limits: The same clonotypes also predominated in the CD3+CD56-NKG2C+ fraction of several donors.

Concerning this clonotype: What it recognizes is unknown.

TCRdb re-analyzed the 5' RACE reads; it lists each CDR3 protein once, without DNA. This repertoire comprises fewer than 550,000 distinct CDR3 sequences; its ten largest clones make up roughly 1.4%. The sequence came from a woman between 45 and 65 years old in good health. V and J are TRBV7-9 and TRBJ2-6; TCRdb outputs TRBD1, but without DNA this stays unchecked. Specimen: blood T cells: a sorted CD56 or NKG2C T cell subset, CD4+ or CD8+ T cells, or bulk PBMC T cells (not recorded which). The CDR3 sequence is CASRHDRAGANVLTF.